A single sample gave rise to the 26 T cell receptor beta chains below, sequenced in a study of T-cell memory formation after mild COVID-19 (dated by TCRdb to about 2021). The library was built by means of 5' RACE. The reads were generated on an Illumina NovaSeq 6000. Through fastp at Q25 and MiXCR, TCRdb rebuilt clones from the public reads, retaining in-frame beta chains. Duplicate CDR3 protein sequences are folded into a single record with the most common DNA and genes. A total of a few hundred thousand distinct CDR3 sequences appear in this sample, 16% of them only once. The ten largest account for about 22% of the sample. The sequenced material came from PBMCs or a T cell subset sorted from them (not recorded which). All receptors derive from a man between 18 and 35 years old who had mild COVID-19 (a few samples of this study predate the infection). The sample titles of this study are shuffled in the database, so cell type and time point are left out; the donor was told from shared clones.

The chain joins TRBV6-5 to TRBJ1-4; 7 bases are a match to TRBD1. V gave up 6 bases and J gave up 0 bases; unmatched junction bases: 7. The germline CDR1 and CDR2 sequences are MNHEY and SVGAGI. There are 16 residues in the CDR3. Here the CDR3 DNA reads TGTGCCAGCAGCCGACAGGGAACGGCAACTAATGAAAAACTGTTTTTT. Translated, it gives CASSRQGTATNEKLFF.

Only a few counts were recorded for this clonotype. This rearrangement joins TRBV19 to TRBJ1-5; TRBD1 matches at 7 bases. The germline gives CDR1 LNHDA, CDR2 SQIVND (reference sequence). This CDR3 comprises 16 residues. The V gene end was trimmed by 5 bases and the J gene end by 2 bases; junction bases not matched to a gene: 9. The CDR3 sequence: CASSFTQGWRNQPQHF. For the CDR3, the DNA is TGTGCCAGTAGTTTTACACAGGGGTGGCGCAATCAGCCCCAGCATTTT.

The V call is TRBV27, the J call TRBJ1-2; TRBD1 agrees at 7 bases. Germline-derived CDR1 and CDR2 are MNHEY and SMNVEV (reference sequence). With V trimmed by 5 bases and J by 7 bases, 13 bases remained unmatched. The CDR3 covers 15 residues. The CDR3 coding sequence is TGTGCCAGCAGTCCGAGACAGGGCACCCCCTCTGGCTACACCTTC. This translates into CASSPRQGTPSGYTF.

This clonotype was counted only a few times. The chain employs TRBV5-1 and TRBJ2-1; 7 nucleotides line up with TRBD1. J lost 16 bases, V lost 3 bases, and 10 bases had no gene match. The CDR3 totals 12 residues. Germline CDR1 SGHRS, CDR2 YFSETQ. The CDR3 bases are TGCGCCAGCAGCTATGATTGGGACAGTCCTTTCTTC. Its protein product is CASSYDWDSPFF.

The genes are TRBV7-2 and TRBJ2-5; D is undetermined. The V gene lost 7 bases and the J gene lost 6 bases, with 12 bases spanning the gap. Looked up from germline, CDR1 is SGHTA and CDR2 is FQGNSA. This CDR3 spans 12 amino acids. The CDR3 bases are TGTGCCAGCACCCCGGACGGGCAGACCCAGTACTTC. The encoded protein is CASTPDGQTQYF.

This clonotype has just a few counts. The chain employs TRBV25-1 and TRBJ2-5, with D possibly matching TRBD2 (6 bases). Germline CDR1 and CDR2: MGHDK and SYGVNS. V lost 1 base and J 4 bases, leaving 13 bases between the germline ends. The CDR3 runs 15 residues. The CDR3 DNA is TGTGCCAGCAGTGAATTGGTGAGGGGAGGAGAGACCCAGTACTTC. Translation: CASSELVRGGETQYF.

The V gene is TRBV7-9, the J gene TRBJ2-1; the match to TRBD2 covers 7 bases. Per germline, CDR1 SEHNR and CDR2 FQNEAQ (reference sequence). This CDR3 contains 13 residues. The J segment lost 4 bases and the V segment lost 11 bases, leaving 8 bases of the junction unmatched. The CDR3 spells CAGGLAVYNEQFF. CDR3 DNA sequence: TGTGCCGGTGGTCTAGCGGTTTACAATGAGCAGTTCTTC.

This clonotype turned up a few times. The V gene is TRBV10-3, the J gene TRBJ2-4; 7 bases fit TRBD1. CDR3 size: 13 residues. Unmatched junction bases numbered 7, after V lost 7 bases and J lost 7 bases. Per germline, CDR1 ENHRY and CDR2 SYGVKD. The DNA for the CDR3 is TGTGCCATCAAGGGGACAGACCTTAACATTCAGTACTTC. This codes for CAIKGTDLNIQYF.

The rearrangement links TRBV7-2 to TRBJ2-1, with 16 bases that match TRBD2. J gave up 5 bases and V 3 bases, and 1 base lay outside the gene matches. This CDR3 comprises 16 residues. The germline gives CDR1 SGHTA, CDR2 FQGNSA. The CDR3 nucleotides are TGTGCCAGCAGCTTTGGGACTAGCGGGGGGGACAATGAGCAGTTCTTC. Residues: CASSFGTSGGDNEQFF. Full variable domain (rest looked up from reference TRBV7-2 and TRBJ2-1): GAGVSQSPSNKVTEKGKDVELRCDPISGHTALYWYRQSLGQGLEFLIYFQGNSAPDKSGLPSDRFSAERTGGSVSTLTIQRTQQEDSAVYLCASSFGTSGGDNEQFFGPGTRLTVL.

This chain connects TRBV6-5 to TRBJ2-1, with TRBD2 as a possible D gene (7 bases). CDR3 length equals 13 residues. V lost 2 bases to trimming and J lost 15 bases, with 17 bases between them. CDR1 and CDR2 (germline): MNHEY, SVGAGI. This CDR3 reads CASSYTGGRVRFF. The CDR3 DNA is TGTGCCAGCAGTTACACGGGGGGCCGGGTAAGGTTCTTC.

At least ten counts were recorded for this clonotype. V gene TRBV27 combines with J gene TRBJ2-7; D not certain. With 2 bases removed from V and 3 bases from J, the gap between germline ends came to 5 bases. Germline values: CDR1 MNHEY, CDR2 SMNVEV (reference sequence). CDR3 length: 12 residues. The CDR3 is CASSLKGYEQYF. Written as DNA, the CDR3 is TGTGCCAGCAGTTTAAAGGGCTACGAGCAGTACTTC.

Only a few counts were recorded for this clonotype. V usage is TRBV29-1 and J usage is TRBJ2-2, with 10 positions matching TRBD1. The CDR3 totals 16 residues. Germline V CDR1 and CDR2: SQVTM, ANQGSEA. With V trimmed by 0 bases and J by 3 bases, 4 bases remained unmatched. The CDR3 DNA is TGCAGCGTTGAAGATGGGACAGGGGTACACACCGGGGAGCTGTTTTTT. It encodes CSVEDGTGVHTGELFF.

The rearrangement joins TRBV7-9 to TRBJ2-1; 8 bases match TRBD2. V trimming: 8 bases; J trimming: 6 bases; junction bases outside the gene matches: 3. The CDR3 runs to 12 residues. Per the germline V gene, CDR1 is SEHNR and CDR2 is FQNEAQ (reference sequence). The CDR3 DNA reads TGTGCCAGCGACCGGGGGGGCAATGAGCAGTTCTTC. Residues: CASDRGGNEQFF.

The chain links TRBV6-5 to TRBJ2-3; a weak D match, TRBD1 (7 bases). This CDR3 comprises 15 residues. In germline, CDR1 is MNHEY, CDR2 SVGAGI. Trimming stripped 2 bases from V and 4 bases from J, with 13 bases between. This CDR3 reads CASSYSDREADTQYF. CDR3 in DNA: TGTGCCAGCAGTTACAGCGACAGGGAGGCAGATACGCAGTATTTT.

This clonotype was seen only a few times. The chain is built from TRBV24-1 and TRBJ2-7; no definite D call. Between the trimmed V and J ends, which lost 4 bases and 0 bases, there was a span of 9 bases. This CDR3 has 14 amino acids. Germline-derived CDR1 and CDR2 are KGHDR and SFDVKD. As DNA, the CDR3 is TGTGCCACCAGTGAGGACGGTTTCTCCTACGAGCAGTACGTC. Protein: CATSEDGFSYEQYV.

The chain employs TRBV3-1 and TRBJ2-3; perhaps D is TRBD1 or TRBD2 (5 bases each). Germline V gene data show CDR1 as LGHDT and CDR2 as YNNKEL (reference sequence). V lost 6 bases to trimming and J lost 0 bases, with 16 bases between them. The CDR3 contains 16 residues. Here the CDR3 DNA reads TGTGCCAGCAGGAAAGGGACGCTCTCCAGCACAGATACGCAGTATTTT. Its translation: CASRKGTLSSTDTQYF.

The chain links TRBV30 to TRBJ2-1, with a weak D call TRBD1 (6 bases). The V gene's germline CDR1 is GTSNPN and CDR2 SVGIG (reference sequence). V was cut by 2 bases and J by 3 bases, with 14 bases left in between. There are 15 residues in the CDR3. The CDR3 here is CAWSWTDEGYNEQFF. Written as DNA, the CDR3 is TGTGCCTGGAGTTGGACAGATGAGGGCTACAATGAGCAGTTCTTC. Using reference TRBV30 and TRBJ2-1 for the parts outside the CDR3, the full variable domain is SQTIHQWPATLVQPVGSPLSLECTVEGTSNPNLYWYRQAAGRGLQLLFYSVGIGQISSEVPQNLSASRPQDRQFILSSKKLLLSDSGFYLCAWSWTDEGYNEQFFGPGTRLTVL.

The V gene is TRBV4-1, the J gene TRBJ2-1; 9 bases align to TRBD1. V trimming: 4 bases; J trimming: 6 bases; junction bases outside the gene matches: 4. Germline V lookup: CDR1 MGHRA, CDR2 YSYEKL. The CDR3 is 14 amino acids. Here the CDR3 reads CASSLQTGGNEQFF. The CDR3 bases are TGCGCCAGCAGCCTCCAGACAGGGGGCAATGAGCAGTTCTTC.

In DNA form, the CDR3 reads TGCAGTGCTCACATGCCGTCTGGAAACACCATATATTTT. Its translation: CSAHMPSGNTIYF. The chain employs TRBV20-1 and TRBJ1-3; D gene unclear. Germline CDR1 and CDR2: DFQATT and SNEGSKA (reference sequence). The length of the CDR3 is 13 residues. Trimming cost V 5 bases and J 1 base, with 9 bases left between them.

This clonotype occurred once. This chain connects TRBV20-1 to TRBJ2-2, with D perhaps given as TRBD1 or TRBD2 (5 bases each). The ends were cut back, 3 bases at V and 5 bases at J, with 10 bases in the middle. Germline V gene lookup returns CDR1 DFQATT and CDR2 SNEGSKA (reference sequence). The length of the CDR3 is 13 residues. The CDR3 protein is CSASGAETGELFF. For the CDR3, the DNA is TGCAGTGCTAGCGGGGCGGAGACCGGGGAGCTGTTTTTT.

This clonotype was observed many times. The V gene is TRBV9, the J gene TRBJ2-1; 7 bases agree with TRBD2. From germline, CDR1 is SGDLS and CDR2 YYNGEE. The V segment lost 2 bases and the J segment 5 bases; nucleotides outside the gene matches: 7. This CDR3 is 15 amino acids long. This CDR3 is CASSVTAGPNNEQFF. CDR3 coding DNA: TGTGCCAGCAGCGTGACAGCGGGGCCAAACAATGAGCAGTTCTTC.

This clonotype was seen a few times. The CDR3: CASSPDRRGEKAFF. The CDR3 DNA is TGTGCCAGCAGCCCTGACCGCCGGGGGGAAAAAGCTTTCTTT. V gene TRBV12-3 or TRBV12-4 combines with J gene TRBJ1-1; D might be TRBD1 (5 bases). Trimming removed 6 bases from V and 9 bases from J, with 20 bases in between. This CDR3 has 14 amino acids.

The J gene is TRBJ2-1, the V gene TRBV5-1, with TRBD2 identical over 7 bases. The germline V gene has CDR1 SGHRS and CDR2 YFSETQ. Trimming removed 4 bases from V and 0 bases from J; junction bases left unmatched: 10. This CDR3 spans 17 amino acids. The CDR3 spells CASSQGSGVNSYNEQFF. The CDR3 DNA follows: TGCGCCAGCAGCCAAGGAAGCGGGGTTAACTCCTACAATGAGCAGTTCTTC.

This clonotype has a count of ten or more. The chain is built from TRBV7-8 and TRBJ2-1; the D is unclear. The CDR3 is 15 residues long. Trimming took off 2 bases at V and 3 bases at J, with 11 bases between the two ends. Germline CDR1 and CDR2: SGHVS and FQNEAQ. CDR3 nucleotides: TGTGCCAGCAGCTTACAAGGTTTCGACTACAATGAGCAGTTCTTC. This encodes CASSLQGFDYNEQFF.

Note on this clonotype: Sequence at one end of the junction differs from germline and may be a read error. The chain recombines TRBV28 with TRBJ1-1; perhaps TRBD1 as D (5 bases). Per the germline V gene, CDR1 is MDHEN and CDR2 is SYDVKM. CDR3 size: 15 residues. CDR3 sequence (DNA): TGTGCCAGCAGTAGGGACCCCACCCGGAACACTGAAGCTTTATTT. Translation: CASSRDPTRNTEALF. The whole variable domain, filled in from reference TRBV28 and TRBJ1-1, reads DVKVTQSSRYLVKRTGEKVFLECVQDMDHENMFWYRQDPGLGLRLIYFSYDVKMKEKGDIPEGYSVSREKKERFSLILESASTNQTSMYLCASSRDPTRNTEALFGQGTRLTVV.

The CDR3 region has the DNA TGTGCCAGCAGTCAACACCGGGGACTAGCGGGGAACACCGGGGAGCTGTTTTTT. This gives the protein CASSQHRGLAGNTGELFF. The rearrangement links TRBV6-2 or TRBV6-3 to TRBJ2-2; 12 nucleotides match TRBD2. Germline-derived CDR1 and CDR2 are MNHEY and SVGEGT. The V segment lost 5 bases and the J segment 1 base; nucleotides outside the gene matches: 8. CDR3 length: 18 residues.